The TCR beta chain under discussion was sequenced for a study of radiation and T cells in renal cell carcinoma. Study-level background: Nephrectomy followed 15 Gy stereotactic body radiation by 4 weeks. Findings and caveats of the study: In blood, top tumor clones expanded by 2 weeks, shrinking by 4.

V was trimmed by 0 bases and J by 3 bases, leaving 11 bases between them. Germline CDR1 reads SGHTA; CDR2 reads FQGNSA. CDR3 length: 15 residues. Time point noted: blood 2 weeks post-SBRT. Treatment indicated: 15 Gy SBRT to primary tumor, nephrectomy 4 weeks later. The patient's renal cell carcinoma had clear cell pathology. Produced via immunoSEQ multiplex PCR; TCRdb's table is partial and in-frame only. The table records 150,000 or so clones, roughly 89% of them present only once. Turning to this clone: Its antigen is still unknown.

This TCR derives from a woman in her fifties or sixties with renal cell carcinoma. The rearrangement joins TRBV7-2 to TRBJ1-2; D perhaps matches TRBD1 (5 bases). Sequencing was performed on blood, taken from a patient whose treatment included radiotherapy and nephrectomy. The CDR3 DNA reads as TGTGCCAGCAGCTTAGCAAAAGCAGGGTACTATGGCTACACCTTC. Its translation is CASSLAKAGYYGYTF. Looking up the rest from reference TRBV7-2 and TRBJ1-2 gives the full variable domain: GAGVSQSPSNKVTEKGKDVELRCDPISGHTALYWYRQSLGQGLEFLIYFQGNSAPDKSGLPSDRFSAERTGGSVSTLTIQRTQQEDSAVYLCASSLAKAGYYGYTFGSGTRLTVV.